This TCR beta chain was obtained from a study of cytomegalovirus exposure and HLA in healthy donors. Study at large: An earlier analysis identified 120 million or so unique TCR beta sequences in about 200 million T cells. Across around 400 genotyped donors, around 80% landed in the Caucasian-associated ancestry cluster.

A multiplex PCR was run with 60 Vbeta primers and 13 Jbeta primers. TCRdb's copy holds only in-frame clones and misses some; the assay was immunoSEQ multiplex PCR. This sample has 150,000 to 200,000 clones; less than 90% occur once, and the top ten carry around 6.9%. CDR3 length equals 15 residues. Germline V lookup: CDR1 MNHNS, CDR2 SASEGT. V lost 1 base to trimming and J lost 4 bases, with 11 bases between them. The sample consisted of PBMCs. The sequence was collected from a male donor in good health and CMV-seropositive. This sequence joins TRBV6-1 and TRBJ1-5; D gene ambiguous. The CDR3, as DNA: TGTGCCAGCAGTGAAGAGTGGACTCTTAATCAGCCCCAGCATTTT. Translation: CASSEEWTLNQPQHF.